This paragraph reports one T cell receptor beta chain. No antigen is known for it. The data originate from a study of cytomegalovirus exposure and HLA in healthy donors. Study as a whole: The Caucasian-associated ancestry cluster held under 90% of a few hundred genotyped donors. Findings and caveats of the study: Later analysis identified a missense DCLRE1C variant that was linked to TCR beta V- and J-gene trimming.

PCR involved 60 Vbeta and 13 Jbeta primers. Method: immunoSEQ multiplex PCR; TCRdb's copy keeps in-frame clones and lacks some. The table records about 160,000 clones, 80% to 85% of them present only once. Healthy bone marrow donors made up the cohort. The sample was PBMCs. This sequence originates from a male donor in good health and CMV-seropositive.

Here the CDR3 reads CASSPYTEAFF. The CDR3 nucleotides are TGTGCCAGCTCCCCGTACACTGAAGCTTTCTTT. This sequence joins TRBV6-1 and TRBJ1-1; no reliable D call. Trimming cost V 8 bases and J 3 bases, with 7 bases left between them. The length of the CDR3 is 11 residues. Germline V gene sequence: CDR1 MNHNS, CDR2 SASEGT.